This T cell receptor beta chain was documented in a study of cytomegalovirus exposure and HLA in healthy donors. Study outcomes and limitations: According to an earlier analysis, most TCR beta V segments yielded productive rearrangements about 90% or about 30% of the time. The authors later linked a missense DCLRE1C variant to TCR beta V- and J-gene trimming. Information on immune exposure was restricted to one variable (CMV serostatus).

Of note for this clone: The antigen is not known.

PCR amplification relied on 60 Vbeta primers (plus 13 Jbeta primers). In the study's own analysis: Counted up in a later analysis, unique TCR beta chains came to some 80 million, with around 10 million shared. Measured with immunoSEQ multiplex PCR; TCRdb has only the in-frame clones, and not every one. V and J calls and clone size follow that table, whereas D and trimming were derived from the DNA. Of 90,000 to 100,000 clones in the sample, 70% to 80% were seen once. There are 16 residues in the CDR3. From germline, CDR1 is ENHRY and CDR2 SYGVKD. J lost 4 bases, V lost 5 bases, and 8 bases had no gene match.

The clonotype originates from a man aged 55-75 years in good health and CMV-seropositive. The sequencing input was PBMCs. The rearrangement joins TRBV10-3 to TRBJ2-2; 9 positions match TRBD1. The CDR3 coding sequence is TGTGCCATCAGTTTATACAGGGGGCCGGGCACCGGGGAGCTGTTTTTT. The encoded protein is CAISLYRGPGTGELFF.